Given below is one T cell receptor (beta chain) in context. Its antigen is currently not known. Base qualities are not provided; no much larger clone lies one nucleotide away. Library preparation was by the immunoSEQ multiplex PCR assay. For the multiplex PCR, a mixture combining 60 forward primers for TCR Vbeta segments and 13 reverse primers for TCR Jbeta segments was used. The CDR3 region of rearranged TCR beta genes was amplified from genomic DNA by a multiplex PCR assay. On the Illumina HiSeq System, the amplified TCR beta libraries were sequenced as 87-base-pair reads. As for the original processing: A later analysis counted tens of millions of unique TCR beta chains across the 666 repertoires, and 9 million to 14 million of these chains were shared by at least two donors. Raw reads were error-corrected and collapsed into unique sequences with a nearest-neighbor algorithm that merged closely related sequences to remove PCR and sequencing errors. CDR3 sequences were aligned to IMGT reference sequences to assign V, D and J gene segments. For a sequence to be retained, a match of at least six nucleotides was required to both a V gene segment and a J gene segment. A rearrangement was called productive if the CDR3 had no stop codons and remained in frame with V and J, and every other rearrangement was called non-productive. Following IMGT convention, CDR3 was defined as the stretch from the second conserved V-encoded cysteine up to the conserved J-encoded phenylalanine. In an earlier analysis of more than 550 of the donors, sequences lacking an unambiguous match to a single V gene segment were excluded. In an earlier analysis of approximately 610 of the donors, V segments were called functional above 56.7% productive rearrangements and were called segregating when the between-donor standard deviation exceeded 5%. A statistical classification framework was built for diagnosing cytomegalovirus status from the catalog of TCR beta chain sequences. In a later analysis, TCR nucleotide sequences were compared against IMGT/GENE-DB human TR gene sequences so that V and J genes could be assigned. A later analysis assigned CDR3 sequences and most-parsimonious VDJ recombination scenarios with the TCRdist pipeline. In a later analysis, each TCR beta chain was defined by its CDR3 amino acid sequence together with its V-gene family, and reads without a unique V-gene family were excluded. To address suspected cross-contamination and a sequencing artifact, a later analysis removed roughly 580 highly shared, low-generation-probability nucleotide sequences. A later analysis calculated a clonal expansion index for each public chain from normalized within-repertoire ranks of inferred template counts. In a later analysis, generation probabilities were computed using a VDJ recombination model fitted to out-of-frame rearrangements, and the results were checked against IGoR. In a later analysis, hypergeometric tests were used to score TCR-TCR, TCR-HLA and TCR-CMV co-occurrence, with a repertoire-size bias correction applied to TCR pairs. To estimate false discovery rates, a later analysis permuted the HLA or CMV assignments 20 times. In a later analysis, co-occurring TCRs were grouped with DBSCAN, and TCRdist sequence similarity was added when clustering was performed within HLA-allele-positive subsets. Repertoires with fewer than 30,000 or more than 120,000 public chains were left out of co-occurrence clustering, as were four to six repertoires with anomalous nucleotide sharing. TCRdb retrieved this table from immuneACCESS and kept in-frame rearrangements only. Not all clones are present; in checked studies, unresolved V genes account for under half, and no reason is known for the remainder. Clonal size and the V and J genes are those of that table, whereas D and trimming came from the DNA. Across this sample there are about 120,000 clones, with more than 80% seen only once. The ten most abundant clones make up about 1.7% of the sample.

This entry is derived from a study of cytomegalovirus exposure and HLA in healthy donors (dated by TCRdb to about 2017). Describing the broader study: According to an earlier analysis of 587 of the donors, roughly 180 million T cells yielded some 110 million unique TCR beta sequences and around 280 Gb of sequence data. An early release that covered around 590 HLA-typed donors contained about 300 gigabases of sequencing data and some 87 million unique TCR sequences. The genetic ancestry cluster associated with self-reported Caucasian donors included approximately 85% of the 350 to 500 genotyped donors. The study aimed to test whether cataloging public T cell receptors could reveal signatures of past pathogen exposure. The T cell repertoires of several hundred subjects were profiled by immunosequencing and related to cytomegalovirus serostatus. In addition to the first cohort of 650 to 800 subjects, a separate validation cohort of approximately 120 different subjects was used. High-throughput TCR immunosequencing, statistical association of individual TCRs with disease status, and machine learning were combined to predict cytomegalovirus infection status. A later analysis re-examined previously published TCR beta repertoires from over 500 donors and added high-resolution HLA genotyping to investigate patterns of TCR occurrence. The later analysis used no new phenotypic data to find candidate immune exposures, relying instead on TCR beta sequences and their occurrence across donors. An earlier analysis of about 600 of the donors used high-throughput TCR beta sequencing to judge whether each TCR beta V gene segment behaved as functional or pseudogenic. Donor age, sex, ethnicity and CMV serostatus were compiled alongside the repertoire data. A later genetic analysis used genome-wide SNP genotypes for about 55% of the 666 donors, treating that subset as a discovery cohort. Every discovery cohort repertoire had been produced on one sequencing platform. Both class I and class II loci were covered by HLA typing, at four-digit resolution. Typing coverage varied by locus: roughly 620-640 donors for A, B, C, DRB1 and DQB1; approximately 500 for DQA1; approximately 610 for DPA1; about 450 for DPB1. Because of strong linkage in the cohort, a handful of DR-DQ haplotypes were treated as single units for association and clustering. Among around 400 genotyped donors of the cohort, an average of approximately 240,000 unique TCR beta nucleotide sequences was sequenced per donor, of which roughly 17% were non-productive. What the research found in general, with its limitations: A further reported finding was that TCR beta sequences accurately predicted the HLA-A and HLA-B alleles for most subjects in the first cohort. When HLA alleles, especially DR and DQ, strongly co-occurred, TCR associations were difficult to assign to individual alleles. According to a later analysis, most CMV-associated TCR beta chains appeared to be HLA-restricted, and the HLA associations seemed to be driven largely by CMV exposure. In a later analysis, TCR association rates were found to vary across HLA loci, with the most associated TCRs seen for DRB1 alleles and the fewest for HLA-C alleles. In vitro tests confirmed that a few of the cytomegalovirus-associated TCR beta chains recognize cytomegalovirus antigens. In a later analysis, HLA-associated TCR beta chains were found to be more clonally expanded and to have lower generation probabilities than equally common non-associated chains. Several of the top co-occurrence clusters appeared to be linked to parvovirus B19, influenza, CMV and Epstein-Barr virus, according to a later analysis. In an earlier analysis of around 500 of the donors, most TCR beta V segments appeared in productive rearrangements about 90% or about 30% of the time, broadly matching IMGT annotations. Specific HLA alleles were associated with over 15,000 TCR beta sequences at a false discovery rate of 0.05 in a later analysis. Most TCR sequences were seen in very few donors, while some public TCRs were found in many individuals. In a later genetic analysis, fewer N-insertions in productive TCRs were reported among donors in an Asian-associated ancestry cluster than the approximately 630-donor mean. CMV serostatus was the only immune exposure information available for the cohort. In this cohort, only TCR beta chains were sequenced, and detectable features were limited by the absence of alpha or paired-chain data. Sequencing depth was assumed to be roughly uniform across donors in the presence/absence analyses, though that assumption may not hold. Because counts were too low, seventeen rarely observed V segments, including chromosome 9 orphons, were excluded from the earlier analysis of fewer than 650 of the donors. The authors suggested that the approach could potentially be generalized to other disease states and immunological phenotypes. Linkage disequilibrium might explain the correlated functional status among segregating V segments, but an unknown experimental factor could not be excluded. A later genetic analysis associated a missense DCLRE1C variant with V-gene and J-gene trimming of TCR beta chains, and an independent cohort replicated the association. In both the original and validation cohorts, the classifier was reported to diagnose cytomegalovirus status with high specificity and sensitivity. The study listed 150 to 200 TCR beta chains as associated with cytomegalovirus. A group of highly shared sequence variants was considered likely to be a technical artifact of the sequencing pipeline. HLA typing was unavailable for some donors at each locus, so association tests used only the typed subset.

The cohort was made up of 666 healthy bone marrow donors. All cohort members were sampled while nominally healthy, although unrecorded immune exposures were likely present. The donor tested CMV seronegative and was one of the 352 seronegative cohort members. Every donor gave a peripheral blood sample, and the peripheral blood mononuclear cells from that sample were used for TCR beta sequencing. The Qiagen DNeasy Blood Extraction Kit was used to extract genomic DNA from the blood cell samples. Sequencing input: PBMCs. The TCR sequence derives from a man aged 40-50 years in good health and CMV-seronegative.

This receptor has the CDR3 CASSPLFETGNTGELFF. In nucleotide form, the sequence is TGTGCCAGCTCACCACTGTTTGAGACAGGGAACACCGGGGAGCTGTTTTTT. The V gene is TRBV18 and the J gene is TRBJ2-2; tentative D gene TRBD1, with 6 bases matching. The CDR3 runs 17 residues from the cysteine to the phenylalanine. Only the CDR3 region is kept as DNA, spanning 51 bases read in frame from base 1. Between the V and J ends, shortened by 1 base and 1 base respectively, the junction contains 13 bases. According to the germline V gene, CDR1 reads KGHSH and CDR2 reads LQKENI.